Shown below are 19 T cell receptor beta chains from a single sample sequenced in a study of T-cell reconstitution after alpha-beta-depleted transplantation in children. A library of TCRbeta sequences, prepared with unique molecular identifiers, was generated. Using its own MiXCR run on the PCR reads, TCRdb lists one record per CDR3 protein. The sample includes about 460,000 distinct CDR3 sequences, about 12% of them seen just once. The starting material was PBMCs from the stem cell graft donor, obtained from the stem cell graft. All receptors derive from a human donor who donated a stem cell graft to a child with combined immunodeficiency.

The chain joins TRBV11-1 to TRBJ2-5, with 7 bases aligning to TRBD1. This CDR3 has 18 residues. Germline CDR1 and CDR2: SGHAT and FQDESV (reference sequence). Trimming removed 7 bases from V and 5 bases from J; junction bases left unmatched: 22. The CDR3 DNA is TGTGCCAGCACCTTTCTCCTGACCGGGAAGGGGGCGAAGGAGACCCAGTACTTC. It is translated as CASTFLLTGKGAKETQYF.

The chain combines TRBV15 with TRBJ2-2; 10 positions agree with TRBD1. Per germline, CDR1 LNHNV and CDR2 YYDKDF (reference sequence). J lost 5 bases, V lost 0 bases, and 3 bases had no gene match. The CDR3 is 16 residues long. CDR3 in DNA: TGTGCCACCAGCAGAGATAGGACAGGGGGAACCGGGGAGCTGTTTTTT. It is translated as CATSRDRTGGTGELFF.

The sample holds one count of this clonotype. V gene TRBV20-1 combines with J gene TRBJ2-1; 10 positions agree with TRBD2. Germline V gives CDR1 DFQATT, CDR2 SNEGSKA (reference sequence). The J segment lost 9 bases and the V segment lost 0 bases, leaving 5 bases of the junction unmatched. This CDR3 has 14 residues. CDR3 in DNA: TGCAGTGCTAGAGATATAAGCGGGAGGGCTGAGCAGTTCTTC. This translates into CSARDISGRAEQFF.

The chain joins TRBV6-1 to TRBJ2-5; D perhaps matches TRBD1 (5 bases). This CDR3 contains 15 residues. V lost 4 bases and J 0 bases, leaving 12 bases between the germline ends. Germline CDR1 MNHNS, CDR2 SASEGT. The chain's CDR3 is CASSVGAGDQETQYF. In DNA form, the CDR3 reads TGTGCCAGCAGTGTAGGGGCAGGCGACCAAGAGACCCAGTACTTC.

The table lists this clonotype with many counts. The rearrangement links TRBV10-3 to TRBJ2-2; D unresolved. This CDR3 is 17 amino acids long. Germline V lookup: CDR1 ENHRY, CDR2 SYGVKD. V was cut by 3 bases and J by 0 bases, with 14 bases left in between. CDR3 DNA: TGTGCCATCAGTGATTTTTCGCCCGTTACGAACACCGGGGAGCTGTTTTTT. Protein product: CAISDFSPVTNTGELFF.

The chain couples TRBV6-6 to TRBJ2-7; D perhaps matches TRBD2 (5 bases). Germline CDR1 is MNHNY and CDR2 is SVGAGI (reference sequence). The V and J ends lost 8 bases and 6 bases respectively, with 14 bases between them. The CDR3 extends over 12 amino acids. CDR3 protein: CASESRESEQYF. The DNA for the CDR3 is TGTGCCAGCGAATCTAGGGAGAGCGAGCAGTACTTC.

Notes on this clonotype: Possible read error: a much larger clone is one base away. The chain couples TRBV20-1 to TRBJ2-1, with TRBD2 matching over 9 bases. CDR3 size: 16 residues. The germline V gene encodes CDR1 DFQATT and CDR2 SNEGSKA (reference sequence). CDR3 loop: CCARALAGTDYNEQFF. The CDR3 nucleotides read TGCTGTGCTAGAGCCCTAGCGGGGACCGACTACAATGAGCAGTTCTTC.

In this sample, this clonotype turned up a few times. This sequence joins TRBV20-1 and TRBJ1-1; unclear D gene. Per germline, CDR1 DFQATT and CDR2 SNEGSKA (reference sequence). The CDR3 has 12 amino acids. Trimming shortened V by 5 bases and J by 6 bases, and 13 bases separated the two germline ends. CDR3 in DNA: TGCAGTGCTCGGATCACTAGGGCTGAAGCTTTCTTT. This encodes CSARITRAEAFF.

This clonotype was counted many times. The genes are TRBV12-3 or TRBV12-4 and TRBJ1-5, with 7 bases lining up with TRBD1. With 3 bases clipped from V and 7 bases from J, the junction kept 6 bases outside the gene matches. The CDR3 is 14 residues long. The CDR3 loop reads CASSLRQGEQPQHF. The DNA of the CDR3 is TGTGCCAGCAGTTTGAGACAGGGTGAACAGCCCCAGCATTTT.

This clonotype was counted between two and nine times. CDR3 DNA sequence: TGTGCCAGCAGTGATTCGGGGGGTGGGAGCAATCAGCCCCAGCATTTT. This sequence encodes CASSDSGGGSNQPQHF. The chain joins TRBV25-1 to TRBJ1-5, with D maybe TRBD1 (5 bases). The CDR3 consists of 16 residues. Germline V gene sequence: CDR1 MGHDK, CDR2 SYGVNS. V dropped 3 bases and J dropped 1 base, with 13 bases sitting between them.

The chain couples TRBV11-1 to TRBJ2-7; TRBD1 matches at 8 bases. This CDR3 contains 15 residues. CDR1 SGHAT and CDR2 FQDESV come from the germline V gene (reference sequence). The junction had 10 bases not matched to a gene; V was cut back by 3 bases and J by 6 bases. The CDR3 region is CASSFSGQALIEQYF. CDR3 sequence (DNA): TGTGCCAGCAGCTTCTCGGGACAGGCCCTAATCGAGCAGTACTTC.

On this clonotype: Its ends do not fully match the called genes, so a read error is possible. The chain joins TRBV6-6 to TRBJ2-7, with D perhaps matching TRBD2 (6 bases). CDR1 and CDR2 from the germline V gene are MNHNY and SVGAGI (reference sequence). The CDR3 is 12 amino acids. CDR3 nucleotide sequence: TGTGTCAGCAGTTACGGAGCGGGCGAGCAGTACTTC. It is translated as CVSSYGAGEQYF.

This clonotype was seen at least ten times. V usage is TRBV7-8 and J usage is TRBJ1-1; no definite D call. V was clipped by 2 bases and J by 7 bases, with 11 bases between them. Germline V gene sequence: CDR1 SGHVS, CDR2 FQNEAQ. CDR3 size: 13 residues. CDR3 in DNA: TGTGCCAGCAGCTTAAGCGTCAAGGGTGAAGCTTTCTTT. Translating gives CASSLSVKGEAFF.

This clonotype was seen a few times. This chain uses TRBV12-3 or TRBV12-4 with TRBJ2-1; maybe TRBD2 (5 bases). The CDR3 totals 20 residues. Trimming took 6 bases from V and 3 from J, leaving 30 bases between them. CDR3 protein: CASRKLAAWTGGTNYNEQFF. CDR3 nucleotide sequence: TGTGCCAGCAGAAAACTGGCCGCGTGGACCGGAGGTACCAACTACAATGAGCAGTTCTTC.

On this clonotype: The CDR3 end shows no conserved phenylalanine or tryptophan, and so a read error is likely. V usage is TRBV7-8 and J usage is TRBJ2-1; 13 bases align to TRBD2. V was pared by 4 bases and J by 4 bases, with 10 bases of the junction left unmatched. The germline V gene encodes CDR1 SGHVS and CDR2 FQNEAQ. The CDR3 spans 18 residues. The CDR3 here is CASSWDSGTSGEYNEQFY. CDR3 nucleotide sequence: TGTGCCAGCAGCTGGGACTCCGGGACTAGCGGGGAGTACAATGAGCAGTTCTAC.

V is TRBV4-3 and J is TRBJ2-1; 12 bases line up with TRBD2. Per germline, CDR1 LGHNA and CDR2 YSLEER. CDR3 length: 16 amino acids. The V gene end was trimmed by 1 base and the J gene end by 8 bases; junction bases not matched to a gene: 6. CDR3 sequence: CASSQGRLAGDHEQFF. CDR3 nucleotides: TGCGCCAGCAGCCAAGGCCGACTAGCGGGAGATCATGAGCAGTTCTTC.

This clonotype has ten or more counts. V and J are TRBV2 and TRBJ1-2, with unresolved D. The V gene lost 7 bases and the J gene lost 4 bases, with 13 bases spanning the gap. Germline loops: CDR1 SNHLY, CDR2 FYNNEI. This CDR3 comprises 13 residues. Written as DNA, the CDR3 is TGTGCCAGCAAGCGAGGACCCGTCTATGGCTACACCTTC. Amino acid sequence: CASKRGPVYGYTF.

This CDR3 is CASSLGQVIFIVYEQYF. The DNA for the CDR3 is TGCGCCAGCAGCCTTGGACAGGTAATATTCATCGTCTACGAGCAGTACTTC. The rearrangement uses TRBV5-1 and TRBJ2-7; 7 bases are a match to TRBD1. J lost 3 bases, V lost 4 bases, and 16 bases had no gene match. CDR3 length equals 17 residues. CDR1 and CDR2 (germline): SGHRS, YFSETQ.

This clonotype was recorded at least ten times. The chain carries TRBV7-2 and TRBJ2-4; maybe TRBD1 (5 bases). Trimming stripped 2 bases from V and 0 bases from J, with 11 bases between. CDR1 is SGHTA, CDR2 FQGNSA, per germline. The CDR3 covers 16 residues. The CDR3 reads CASSLRTTLAKNIQYF. The CDR3 coding sequence is TGTGCCAGCAGCTTAAGGACAACCTTAGCCAAAAACATTCAGTACTTC.